This T cell receptor beta chain was found in a study of identifying expanded T cells in peripheral blood. Study-level points and caveats: About 1.2 clones differed between technical replicates, versus approximately 17 and 20 over time.

Remarks on this clone: What it binds is unknown.

Measured with immunoSEQ multiplex PCR; TCRdb has only the in-frame clones, and not every one. The profile shows tens of thousands of clones, 84% of them singletons. The CDR3 has 15 residues. The germline CDR1 and CDR2 sequences are LNHDA and SQIVND (reference sequence). Trimming cost V 1 base and J 2 bases, with 10 bases left between them. No infections or other immune events were documented during collection. The sequence was obtained from a person aged 18 to 75 in good health. This sequence joins TRBV19 and TRBJ2-3; a weak D match, TRBD2 (5 bases). Sequenced input: blood. The DNA for the CDR3 is TGTGCCAGTAGTATAGGGGCGGGTTACACAGATACGCAGTATTTT. It codes for CASSIGAGYTDTQYF.